Each of the 30 T cell receptor beta chains below was sequenced from the same sample in a study of T and B cells in COVID-19 patients. TRB rearrangements were amplified by multiplex PCR with BIOMED2 TRB-A/B primers. One entry per CDR3 protein results from TCRdb running MiXCR on the multiplex PCR reads. The sample lists about 17,000 distinct CDR3 sequences; about 26% were seen once. Each TRB amplification used about 220-500 ng of genomic DNA from blood. Sequenced material: blood. The receptors here all came from a human donor who had recovered from COVID-19.

The chain joins TRBV24-1 to TRBJ2-6; no reliable D call. This CDR3 is 17 amino acids long. The germline V gene encodes CDR1 KGHDR and CDR2 SFDVKD. Trimming took off 0 bases at V and 0 bases at J, with 8 bases between the two ends. The CDR3 nucleotides read TGTGCCACCAGTGATTTGCAACATAGCTCTGGGGCCAACGTCCTGACTTTC. This sequence encodes CATSDLQHSSGANVLTF.

This clonotype appeared a few times. The V gene is TRBV12-3 or TRBV12-4, the J gene TRBJ2-3; D call uncertain. Trimming removed 6 bases from V and 2 bases from J, with 6 bases in between. The CDR3 covers 12 residues. CDR3 in amino acids: CASSAATDTQYF. DNA for the CDR3: TGTGCCAGCAGCGCCGCCACAGATACGCAGTATTTT.

The rearrangement links TRBV7-3 to TRBJ2-3, with 7 positions matching TRBD2. CDR1 and CDR2 from the germline V gene are SGHTA and FQGTGA. V shed 5 bases and J 3 bases; nucleotides not matched to a gene: 8. This CDR3 has 15 amino acids. DNA for the CDR3: TGTGCCAGCAGCCAAAATCTAGCGGAGACAGATACGCAGTATTTT. It codes for CASSQNLAETDTQYF.

The chain is built from TRBV27 and TRBJ2-1; D perhaps matches TRBD2 (5 bases). The ends were cut back, 5 bases at V and 5 bases at J, with 7 bases in the middle. This CDR3 contains 12 residues. In germline, CDR1 is MNHEY, CDR2 SMNVEV (reference sequence). The CDR3: CASSRTHNEQFF. CDR3 DNA sequence: TGTGCCAGCAGTCGGACTCACAATGAGCAGTTCTTC.

At least ten counts were recorded for this clonotype. The chain employs TRBV7-2 and TRBJ2-5; D gene unclear. CDR1 SGHTA and CDR2 FQGNSA come from the germline V gene. V was shortened by 5 bases and J by 4 bases, with 11 bases between the two germline ends. The CDR3 sequence is 13 residues long. As DNA, the CDR3 is TGTGCCAGCAGCCTCGCCCAGATAGAGACCCAGTACTTC. It encodes CASSLAQIETQYF.

The rearrangement links TRBV6-6 to TRBJ1-5; unclear D gene. The V and J ends lost 2 bases and 3 bases respectively, with 8 bases between them. Germline values: CDR1 MNHNY, CDR2 SVGAGI (reference sequence). The CDR3 consists of 14 residues. The CDR3 DNA sequence: TGTGCCAGCAGTTACGGGGAAGTCAATCAGCCCCAGCATTTT. Translating gives CASSYGEVNQPQHF.

This clonotype came up many times. The genes are TRBV29-1 and TRBJ1-5; 10 bases match TRBD1. Trimming removed 1 base from V and 6 bases from J; junction bases left unmatched: 18. CDR3 length equals 19 residues. Germline V gene data show CDR1 as SQVTM and CDR2 as ANQGSEA. The DNA for the CDR3 is TGCAGCGTTGAAGGATTGGGAATGGACAGGGGGAGTGCAGGTCAGCCCCAGCATTTT. As protein: CSVEGLGMDRGSAGQPQHF.

This clonotype is labeled as medium-sized. The V gene is TRBV27, the J gene TRBJ2-7, with TRBD1 as a possible D gene (5 bases). The length of the CDR3 is 16 residues. V was trimmed by 5 bases and J by 2 bases, leaving 19 bases between them. Germline V CDR1 and CDR2: MNHEY, SMNVEV (reference sequence). CDR3 residues: CASSPTPDSRAYEQYF. The CDR3 DNA reads TGTGCCAGCAGTCCTACCCCCGACAGCCGGGCCTACGAGCAGTACTTC.

This clonotype was counted between two and nine times. This chain joins TRBV27 and TRBJ1-4, with D possibly matching TRBD1 (5 bases). With 5 bases removed from V and 0 bases from J, the gap between germline ends came to 10 bases. Per the germline V gene, CDR1 is MNHEY and CDR2 is SMNVEV (reference sequence). The CDR3 contains 15 residues. CDR3 protein: CASSPRQPTNEKLFF. The CDR3 region has the DNA TGTGCCAGCAGTCCAAGACAGCCAACTAATGAAAAACTGTTTTTT.

Only a few counts were recorded for this clonotype. The rearrangement links TRBV6-1 to TRBJ2-2; perhaps TRBD2 as D (6 bases). Germline V lookup: CDR1 MNHNS, CDR2 SASEGT. The CDR3 runs 16 residues. Trimming cost V 1 base and J 4 bases, with 13 bases left between them. The CDR3 DNA is TGTGCCAGCAGTGAAGGGGGGGTAATGGGCACCGGGGAGCTGTTTTTT. Protein: CASSEGGVMGTGELFF.

This clonotype has at least ten counts. The rearrangement links TRBV6-5 to TRBJ1-5; no definite D call. This CDR3 has 15 residues. The germline V gene encodes CDR1 MNHEY and CDR2 SVGAGI. The V gene lost 6 bases and the J gene lost 3 bases, with 15 bases spanning the gap. CDR3 region: CASSKTGSHNQPQHF. The CDR3 DNA reads TGTGCCAGCAGCAAAACCGGGTCACACAATCAGCCCCAGCATTTT.

This clonotype was detected many times. The V and J genes are TRBV19 and TRBJ1-5; D gene uncertain. There are 14 residues in the CDR3. CDR1 LNHDA and CDR2 SQIVND come from the germline V gene (reference sequence). V was shortened by 7 bases and J by 4 bases, with 14 bases between the two germline ends. The CDR3 reads CASMMSRGNQPQHF. The CDR3 DNA reads TGTGCCAGTATGATGTCCCGTGGGAATCAGCCCCAGCATTTT. Combining the CDR3 with reference TRBV19 and TRBJ1-5 gives the whole variable domain DGGITQSPKYLFRKEGQNVTLSCEQNLNHDAMYWYRQDPGQGLRLIYYSQIVNDFQKGDIAEGYSVSREKKESFPLTVTSAQKNPTAFYLCASMMSRGNQPQHFGDGTRLSIL.

This clonotype was recorded many times. The genes are TRBV11-1 and TRBJ2-7; D remains ambiguous. Trimming shortened V by 8 bases and J by 1 base, and 15 bases separated the two germline ends. This CDR3 is built from 14 residues. CDR1 SGHAT and CDR2 FQDESV come from the germline V gene (reference sequence). The CDR3 protein is CASGSDPSSYEQYF. In DNA form, the CDR3 reads TGTGCCAGCGGATCAGACCCGTCTTCCTACGAGCAGTACTTC.

This clonotype was seen only a few times. This chain joins TRBV27 and TRBJ2-7, with D possibly being TRBD2 (5 bases). Trimming took off 8 bases at V and 1 base at J, with 21 bases between the two ends. The CDR3 is 16 residues long. Germline loops: CDR1 MNHEY, CDR2 SMNVEV (reference sequence). The CDR3 loop reads CASSLRPGVGSYEQYF. The CDR3 DNA reads TGTGCCAGCTCCCTCCGCCCCGGGGTAGGGTCCTACGAGCAGTACTTC.

This clonotype turned up a few times. V is TRBV27 and J is TRBJ1-6; D gene unclear. Germline V gene data show CDR1 as MNHEY and CDR2 as SMNVEV (reference sequence). The CDR3 covers 15 residues. V was cut by 6 bases and J by 9 bases, with 18 bases left in between. Here the CDR3 DNA reads TGTGCCAGCAGAATAAGTGGGATACGGGCTTCACCCCTCCACTTT. Protein product: CASRISGIRASPLHF.

CDR3 loop: CASSLDRMNTEAFF. The CDR3 coding sequence is TGCGCCAGCAGCTTGGACAGGATGAACACTGAAGCTTTCTTT. V and J are TRBV5-1 and TRBJ1-1, with a weak D call TRBD1 (5 bases). The CDR3 consists of 14 residues. Trimming took 0 bases from V and 0 from J, leaving 6 bases between them. Germline CDR1 SGHRS, CDR2 YFSETQ.

V is TRBV7-2 and J is TRBJ2-5, with D unclear. The CDR3 contains 13 residues. Germline CDR1 reads SGHTA; CDR2 reads FQGNSA. V gave up 5 bases and J gave up 9 bases, with 16 bases separating them. The CDR3: CASSLYEEMAQYF. For the CDR3, the DNA is TGTGCCAGCAGCCTATACGAGGAGATGGCCCAGTACTTC.

This clonotype was observed a handful of times. The chain has TRBV5-4 and TRBJ1-2, with unresolved D. Germline V lookup: CDR1 SGHNT, CDR2 YYREEE (reference sequence). CDR3 length: 12 residues. Trimming removed 3 bases at V and 4 bases at J, with 7 bases between. CDR3 loop: CASSSRGYGYTF. In DNA, the CDR3 is TGTGCCAGCAGCTCCCGAGGCTATGGCTACACCTTC.

The table lists this clonotype with a few counts. CDR3: CASSGLENTEAFF. CDR3 DNA: TGTGCCAGCTCGGGCCTGGAGAACACTGAAGCTTTCTTT. The V call is TRBV18, the J call TRBJ1-1, with D unresolved. Trimming took off 6 bases at V and 1 base at J, with 9 bases between the two ends. CDR1 KGHSH and CDR2 LQKENI come from the germline V gene. CDR3 size: 13 residues.

V and J are TRBV7-2 and TRBJ2-5; 8 bases fit TRBD2. Per the germline V gene, CDR1 is SGHTA and CDR2 is FQGNSA. Unmatched junction bases numbered 8, after V lost 1 base and J lost 1 base. This CDR3 contains 17 residues. The CDR3 spells CASSLESAGGGQETQYF. CDR3 bases: TGTGCCAGCAGCTTAGAGTCGGCGGGGGGCGGCCAAGAGACCCAGTACTTC.

The chain links TRBV6-6 to TRBJ1-3; possibly TRBD1 for D (5 bases). V was cut by 3 bases and J by 2 bases, with 8 bases left in between. Germline CDR1 is MNHNY and CDR2 is SVGAGI (reference sequence). CDR3 length: 14 residues. This CDR3 reads CASSYLTAGNTIYF. CDR3 nucleotide sequence: TGTGCCAGCAGTTATCTGACAGCTGGAAACACCATATATTTT.

The V gene is TRBV7-3, the J gene TRBJ2-2; 7 positions match TRBD1. CDR3 length: 12 amino acids. With 6 bases clipped from V and 6 bases from J, the junction kept 1 base outside the gene matches. The germline V gene encodes CDR1 SGHTA and CDR2 FQGTGA. The CDR3 nucleotides read TGTGCCAGCAGTACAGGGGCCGGGGAGCTGTTTTTT. Protein product: CASSTGAGELFF.

This clonotype was detected many times. The chain combines TRBV6-5 with TRBJ2-7, with TRBD2 matching 7 bases. Looked up from germline, CDR1 is MNHEY and CDR2 is SVGAGI. Losses at the gene ends were 2 bases for V and 4 bases for J; bases not matched to a gene: 8. This CDR3 has 15 amino acids. CDR3 DNA: TGTGCCAGCAGTTACCGCCGGACTAGGGAATACGAGCAGTACTTC. It encodes CASSYRRTREYEQYF.

Only a few counts were recorded for this clonotype. The chain is built from TRBV10-3 and TRBJ2-3; D perhaps matches TRBD1 (5 bases). Germline lookup yields CDR1 ENHRY and CDR2 SYGVKD. This CDR3 spans 12 amino acids. V was shortened by 5 bases and J by 4 bases, with 7 bases between the two germline ends. The CDR3: CAISTGSDTQYF. DNA for the CDR3: TGTGCCATCAGTACAGGCTCAGATACGCAGTATTTT.

Many counts were recorded for this clonotype. The CDR3 region is CASSYSTRSEGYEQYF. The CDR3, as DNA: TGTGCCAGCAGTTACTCGACAAGGTCGGAGGGCTACGAGCAGTACTTC. This chain connects TRBV6-5 to TRBJ2-7, with D tentatively TRBD2 (6 bases). This CDR3 has 16 residues. The germline V gene has CDR1 MNHEY and CDR2 SVGAGI. With 0 bases removed from V and 3 bases from J, the gap between germline ends came to 15 bases.

In its sample, this clonotype was seen many times. The chain carries TRBV6-5 and TRBJ1-2, with 12 bases lining up with TRBD1. The CDR3 consists of 15 residues. Germline loops: CDR1 MNHEY, CDR2 SVGAGI. Trimming at V came to 2 bases and at J to 14 bases, leaving 12 bases not matched to a gene. The CDR3 here is CASSYAPGTGGWETF. The CDR3, as DNA: TGTGCCAGCAGTTACGCACCGGGGACAGGGGGCTGGGAGACCTTC.

The V call is TRBV21-1, the J call TRBJ2-7; the table's D call of TRBD1 was not tested on the DNA. TRBV21-1 constitutes a pseudogene. The CDR3 has 13 residues. As DNA, the CDR3 is TGTGCCAGCGTCCGGGACGGACGCTACGAGCAGTACTTC. Its protein is CASVRDGRYEQYF.

This clonotype was counted many times. The J gene is TRBJ2-3, the V gene TRBV6-2 or TRBV6-3; the D is unclear. The CDR3 consists of 14 residues. Germline CDR1 MNHEY, CDR2 SVGEGT. Trimming took 0 bases from V and 0 from J, leaving 4 bases between them. This CDR3 is CASSYSTSTDTQYF. DNA for the CDR3: TGTGCCAGCAGTTACTCGACTAGCACAGATACGCAGTATTTT.

This clonotype has only a few counts. This chain joins TRBV5-6 and TRBJ1-5; D uncertain. In germline, CDR1 is SGHDT, CDR2 YYEEEE. There are 17 residues in the CDR3. With 2 bases removed from V and 6 bases from J, the gap between germline ends came to 21 bases. Here the CDR3 DNA reads TGTGCCAGCAGCTTATGGGGAGACCGACCTGGAAGTCAGCCCCAGCATTTT. Its translation: CASSLWGDRPGSQPQHF.

This clonotype was picked up many times. V usage is TRBV18 and J usage is TRBJ2-7; 8 bases fit TRBD1. Trimming removed 3 bases from V and 5 bases from J; junction bases left unmatched: 6. CDR1 and CDR2 (germline): KGHSH, LQKENI. The CDR3 has 14 amino acids. The CDR3 protein is CASSPRTGTNEQYF. Written as DNA, the CDR3 is TGTGCCAGCTCACCCCGGACAGGGACCAACGAGCAGTACTTC. The variable domain in full, completed from reference TRBV18 and TRBJ2-7, reads NAGVMQNPRHLVRRRGQEARLRCSPMKGHSHVYWYRQLPEEGLKFMVYLQKENIIDESGMPKERFSAEFPKEGPSILRIQQVVRGDSAAYFCASSPRTGTNEQYFGPGTRLTVT.